This T cell receptor beta chain stems from a study of blood T cell repertoires in COVID-19. Study overall: Material from acute and convalescent COVID-19 was sourced from the United States, Italy and Spain. The cDNA or gDNA used as material had been derived from T cells, B-cell-depleted T cells, or PBMCs.

In the original workflow: Amplified reference gene primers provided the basis for estimating nucleated cell counts. Here immunoSEQ multiplex PCR was the method, and the copy in TCRdb shows in-frame clones only, minus some. That table is the source of V, J and clone size, and D and trimming were worked out from the DNA. The data show under 300,000 clones, roughly nine tenths seen once. Germline V gene data show CDR1 as SNHLY and CDR2 as FYNNEI. Trimming left V 4 bases short and J 4 bases short, with 13 bases between. The CDR3 runs to 14 residues. The sequenced material came from peripheral blood. V gene TRBV2 combines with J gene TRBJ1-1; the D is unclear. This receptor was obtained from a man in his 60s with acute or convalescent COVID-19. The CDR3 DNA sequence: TGTGCCAGCAGTGCCAGAGGGCATTCCACTGAAGCTTTCTTT. Its protein is CASSARGHSTEAFF.